These T cell receptor beta chains were read from a single sample in a study of blood T cell repertoires in COVID-19. The assay was immunoSEQ multiplex PCR, and TCRdb's table has in-frame clones only and misses some. The repertoire has roughly 180,000 clones, 82% of them found once; the top ten carry about a sixth. The material sequenced was PBMCs or T cells enriched from blood (not recorded which). These receptors were obtained from a man between 60 and 75 years old who had recovered from COVID-19. CDR3s include the opening cysteine and the closing phenylalanine or tryptophan.

j_gene,v_gene,CDR3aa
TRBJ1-4,TRBV7-2,CASSLVSATNEKLFF
TRBJ2-2,TRBV7-9,CASSFRLRSDVGNTGELFF
TRBJ2-1,TRBV28,CATYVNNEQFF
TRBJ1-5,TRBV7-2,CASSLGGTDNQPQHF
TRBJ1-3,TRBV3-1/TRBV3-2,CASSRGQLGNTIYF
TRBJ1-6,TRBV2,CASSVQGSPLHF
TRBJ2-1,TRBV7-2,CASSPRPGTRPYNEQFF
TRBJ2-7,TRBV15,CATSRGQGLSYEQYF
TRBJ2-5,TRBV7-3,CASSLSSGGAETQYF
TRBJ1-4,TRBV2,CASSSGGPGGEKLFF
TRBJ2-1,TRBV6-1,CASSEVPTAPLNEQFF
TRBJ2-5,TRBV15,CATSRDHSGTGGETQYF
TRBJ1-2,TRBV5-1,CASSLAPRDYGYTF
TRBJ2-3,TRBV10-3,CAIKELAADTQYF
TRBJ1-1,TRBV5-1,CASSLEQGGTEAFF
TRBJ2-1,TRBV5-1,CASSQTSGGLKEQFF